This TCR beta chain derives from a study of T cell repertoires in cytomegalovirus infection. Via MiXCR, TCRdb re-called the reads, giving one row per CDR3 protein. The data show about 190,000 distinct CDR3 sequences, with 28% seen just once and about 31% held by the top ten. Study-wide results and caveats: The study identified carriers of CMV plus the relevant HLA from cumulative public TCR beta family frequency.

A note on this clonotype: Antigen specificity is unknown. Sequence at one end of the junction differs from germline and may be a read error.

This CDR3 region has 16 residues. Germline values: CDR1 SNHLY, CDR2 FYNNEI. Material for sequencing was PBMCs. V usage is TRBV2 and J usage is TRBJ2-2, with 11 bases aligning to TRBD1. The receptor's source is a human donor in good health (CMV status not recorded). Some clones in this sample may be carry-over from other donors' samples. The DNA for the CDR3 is TGTGCCAGCAGTCCAGACGGACAGGGGGCGGCCGGGGAGCTCTTTTTT. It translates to CASSPDGQGAAGELFF.